Listed below are T cell receptor beta chains from one sample, sequenced in a study of blood T cells in healthy people across ages. Each CDR3 protein is one row after TCRdb ran MiXCR on the 5' RACE reads. There are about 1,400,000 distinct CDR3 sequences in the sample; roughly 59% occur only once, and about 6.7% lies in the top ten. Sequenced: blood. These receptors all stem from a man between 18 and 29 years old in good health. CDR3s leave out the opening cysteine and the closing phenylalanine or tryptophan.

V,J,CDR3
TRBV29-1,TRBJ2-5,SVERDSYNEQY
TRBV18,-,ASSPPATSGDEQF
TRBV7-9,-,ASSLGDEGRGPYEQY
TRBV3-1,TRBJ2-1,ASSLAGGPVFHNEQF
TRBV4-2,TRBJ2-5,ASSQVKGGGETQY
TRBV7-9,TRBJ2-7,ASSSRDSPSPYEQY
TRBV20-1,TRBJ2-5,SARDRLAGDQETQY
TRBV6-5,TRBJ2-7,ASSYPGQYERY
TRBV7-9,TRBJ2-7,ASSSSYGGEIYEQY
TRBV10-2,TRBJ2-1,ASQTRGSGDNEQF
TRBV10-3,TRBJ2-5,AISEPGLAGGPEETQY
TRBV21-1,TRBJ1-5,ASRRDRCDNQPQH
TRBV10-3,TRBJ2-1,AISESVDEQF
TRBV15,TRBJ1-2,ATSRTGATTYGYT
TRBV11-2,TRBJ1-2,ASSLLRQGGQSYGYT
TRBV4-1,TRBJ1-5,ASSQVGQGSQPQH
TRBV7-2,TRBJ2-5,ASSLIVREETQY
TRBV20-1,TRBJ2-7,SARSPPRETTYEQY
TRBV3-1,TRBJ2-3,ASSQEGIAEGSTDTQY